Here is one T cell receptor beta chain with its context. The antigen is unknown. Per the germline V gene, CDR1 is MNHEY and CDR2 is SVGEGT. Deletions cut 10 bases from V and 2 bases from J, with 12 bases between. The CDR3 has 13 amino acids. Preparation of the TCRbeta library used unique molecular identifiers. MiXCR, run by TCRdb on the PCR reads, gives a single entry per CDR3 protein. Of 580,000 or so distinct CDR3 sequences listed, about 21% are singletons. These data belong to a study of T-cell reconstitution after alpha-beta-depleted transplantation in children. Points from the study as a whole: Expanded clones from the graft, numbering several hundred, reportedly supplied alpha-beta T cells about two months after transplant. T cells produced anew were the main source of T-cell counts and diversity one year after transplant. Where some patients showed high TCRbeta diversity at day 60, it came from recipient T cells and thymic progenitors that had survived.

J is TRBJ2-1 and V is TRBV6-2 or TRBV6-3, with TRBD1 as a possible D gene (6 bases). The clonotype originates from a boy under two years old who had a stem cell transplant for acute myeloid leukemia, so the T cells may come from the graft donor. Sequenced material: PBMCs, mostly from graft donor cells, taken 360 days after TCRalphabeta/CD19-depleted stem cell transplant. The CDR3 bases are TGTGCCACCGGGTGGGGGCCCTACAATGAGCAGTTCTTC. The encoded protein is CATGWGPYNEQFF.